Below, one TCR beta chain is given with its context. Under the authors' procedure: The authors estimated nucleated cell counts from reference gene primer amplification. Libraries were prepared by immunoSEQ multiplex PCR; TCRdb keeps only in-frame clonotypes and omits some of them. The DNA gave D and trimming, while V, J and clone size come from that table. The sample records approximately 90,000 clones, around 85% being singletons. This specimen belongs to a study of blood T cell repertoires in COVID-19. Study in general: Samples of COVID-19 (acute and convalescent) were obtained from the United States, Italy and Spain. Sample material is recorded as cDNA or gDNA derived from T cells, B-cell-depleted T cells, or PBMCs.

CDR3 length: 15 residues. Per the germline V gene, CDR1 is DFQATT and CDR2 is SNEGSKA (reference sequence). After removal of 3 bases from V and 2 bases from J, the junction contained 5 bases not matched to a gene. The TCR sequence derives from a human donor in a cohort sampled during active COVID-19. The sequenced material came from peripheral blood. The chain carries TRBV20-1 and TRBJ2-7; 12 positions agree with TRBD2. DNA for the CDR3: TGCAGTGCTAGTTCGGGACTAGCGGGCACCTACGAGCAGTACTTC. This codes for CSASSGLAGTYEQYF.